This T cell receptor beta chain is drawn from a study of blood T cell repertoires in COVID-19. The assay was immunoSEQ multiplex PCR, and TCRdb's table has in-frame clones only and misses some. The sample holds 90,000 or so clones, 75% to 90% seen once. Germline V CDR1 and CDR2: DFQATT, SNEGSKA (reference sequence). Between the trimmed V and J ends, which lost 3 bases and 1 base, there was a span of 7 bases. CDR3 length: 13 residues. V usage is TRBV20-1 and J usage is TRBJ1-3; weak D call: TRBD1 (5 bases). Material for sequencing was peripheral blood. This sequence originates from a man aged 55 to 70 with acute or convalescent COVID-19. The CDR3 bases are TGCAGTGCTAGTTCAGGGTCTGGAAACACCATATATTTT. It yields the protein CSASSGSGNTIYF.